The sequence of this TCR beta chain was determined in a study of cytomegalovirus exposure and HLA in healthy donors. Amplification used 60 Vbeta primers and 13 Jbeta primers. The table came from immunoSEQ multiplex PCR; TCRdb's copy has only in-frame clones and leaves some out. The sample holds 90,000 to 100,000 clones, roughly 76% seen once. The CDR3 has 12 residues. Looked up from germline, CDR1 is LNHDA and CDR2 is SQIVND (reference sequence). Trimming removed 3 bases at V and 10 bases at J, with 10 bases between. This TCR derives from a man in his forties or fifties in good health and CMV-seronegative. Sequenced sample: PBMCs. This chain joins TRBV19 and TRBJ1-5; no clear D. The CDR3 sequence: CASSIVGGPQHF. CDR3 DNA: TGTGCCAGTAGTATTGTCGGCGGACCCCAGCATTTT. The whole variable domain, remainder taken from reference TRBV19 and TRBJ1-5, is DGGITQSPKYLFRKEGQNVTLSCEQNLNHDAMYWYRQDPGQGLRLIYYSQIVNDFQKGDIAEGYSVSREKKESFPLTVTSAQKNPTAFYLCASSIVGGPQHFGDGTRLSIL.